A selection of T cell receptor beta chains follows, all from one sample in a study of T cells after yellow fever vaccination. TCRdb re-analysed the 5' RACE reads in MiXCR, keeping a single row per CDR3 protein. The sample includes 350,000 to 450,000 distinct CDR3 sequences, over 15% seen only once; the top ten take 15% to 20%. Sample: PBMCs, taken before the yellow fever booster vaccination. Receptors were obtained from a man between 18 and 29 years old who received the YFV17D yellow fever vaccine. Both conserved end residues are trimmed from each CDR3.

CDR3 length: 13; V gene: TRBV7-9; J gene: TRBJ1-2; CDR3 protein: ASSLGVSGIYGYT
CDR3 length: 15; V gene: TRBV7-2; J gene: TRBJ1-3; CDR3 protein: ASSRPVERYPGNTIY
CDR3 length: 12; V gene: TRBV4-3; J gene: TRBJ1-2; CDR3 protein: ASSQVDKNYGYT
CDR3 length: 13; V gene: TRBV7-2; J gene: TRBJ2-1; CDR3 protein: ASSLNGASGDEQF
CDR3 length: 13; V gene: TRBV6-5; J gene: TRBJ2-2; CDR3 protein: ASSYASGGTGELF
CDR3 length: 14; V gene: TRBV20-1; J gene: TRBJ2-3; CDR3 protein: SARDSGEPSTDTQY
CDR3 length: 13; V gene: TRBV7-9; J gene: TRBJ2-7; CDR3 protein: ASSVTGTPRREQY
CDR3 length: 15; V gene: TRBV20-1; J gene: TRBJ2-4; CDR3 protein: SARQPTGPLAKNIQY
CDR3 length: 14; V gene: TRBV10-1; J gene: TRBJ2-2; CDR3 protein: ASSESKRGNTGELF
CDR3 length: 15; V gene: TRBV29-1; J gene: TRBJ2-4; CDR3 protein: SVAPTMGSIAKNIQY
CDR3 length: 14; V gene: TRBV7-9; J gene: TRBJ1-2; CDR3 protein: ASSLEGTHRSYGYT
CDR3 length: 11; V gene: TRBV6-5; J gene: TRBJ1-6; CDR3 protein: ASSPPGYSPLH
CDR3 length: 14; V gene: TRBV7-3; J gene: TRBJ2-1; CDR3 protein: ASSPLGGQGINEQF
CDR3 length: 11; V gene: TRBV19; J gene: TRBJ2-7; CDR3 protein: ASSIDRRTDRY
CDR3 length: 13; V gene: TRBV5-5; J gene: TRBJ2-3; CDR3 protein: ASSVLTPSTDTQY
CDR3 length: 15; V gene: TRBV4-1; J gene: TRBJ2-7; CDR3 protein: ASSQDGYGTGLYEQY
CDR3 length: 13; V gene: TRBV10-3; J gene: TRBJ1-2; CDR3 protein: AITRGTAAPGGYT
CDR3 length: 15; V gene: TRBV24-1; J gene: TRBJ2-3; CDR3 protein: ATSDSWTSGGSNTQY
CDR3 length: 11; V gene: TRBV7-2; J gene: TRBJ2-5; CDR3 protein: ASLPGGGETQY
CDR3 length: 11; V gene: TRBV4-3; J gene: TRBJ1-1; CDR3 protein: ASSQERRTEAF
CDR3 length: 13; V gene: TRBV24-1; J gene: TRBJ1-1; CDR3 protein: ATGLLGGANTEAF
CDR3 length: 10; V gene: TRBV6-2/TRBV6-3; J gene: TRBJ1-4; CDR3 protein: ASSPGDEKLF
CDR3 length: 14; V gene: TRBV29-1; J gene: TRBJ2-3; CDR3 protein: SVELSGGISTDTQY
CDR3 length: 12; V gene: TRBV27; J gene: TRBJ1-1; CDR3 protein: ASKVQGAYTEAF
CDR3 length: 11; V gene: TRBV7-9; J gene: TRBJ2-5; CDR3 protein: ASLQGPLETQY
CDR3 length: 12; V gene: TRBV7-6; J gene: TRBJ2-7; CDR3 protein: ASSLGPTPAEQY
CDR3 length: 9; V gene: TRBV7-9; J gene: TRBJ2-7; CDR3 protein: ASSRYTEQY
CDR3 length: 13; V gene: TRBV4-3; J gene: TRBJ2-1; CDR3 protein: ASSQDPGTGNEQF
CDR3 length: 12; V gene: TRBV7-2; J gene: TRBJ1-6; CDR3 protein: ASSPGLGESPLH
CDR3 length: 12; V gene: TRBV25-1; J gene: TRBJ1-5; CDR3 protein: ASSEDQYNQPQH
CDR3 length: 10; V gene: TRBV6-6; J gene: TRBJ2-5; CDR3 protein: ASSYGGETQY
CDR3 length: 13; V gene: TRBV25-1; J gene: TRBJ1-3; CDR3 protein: ASSDRFGSGNTIY
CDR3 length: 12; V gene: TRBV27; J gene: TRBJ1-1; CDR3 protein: ASSPSGLNTEAF
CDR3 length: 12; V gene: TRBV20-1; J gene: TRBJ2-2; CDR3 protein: SATLAGGRGELF
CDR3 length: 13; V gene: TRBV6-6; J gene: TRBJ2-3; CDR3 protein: ASSLSGGYTDTQY
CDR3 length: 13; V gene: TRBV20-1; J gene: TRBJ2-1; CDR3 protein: SAREPSGVDNEQF
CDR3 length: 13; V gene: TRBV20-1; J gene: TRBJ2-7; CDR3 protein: SARVPVGRVYEQY
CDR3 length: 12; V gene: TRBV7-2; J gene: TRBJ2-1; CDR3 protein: ASSLMTTSNEQF
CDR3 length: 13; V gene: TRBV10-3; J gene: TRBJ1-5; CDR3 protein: AISESSGADQPQH
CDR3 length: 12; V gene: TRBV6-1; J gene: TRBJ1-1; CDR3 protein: ASSEFGGDTEAF